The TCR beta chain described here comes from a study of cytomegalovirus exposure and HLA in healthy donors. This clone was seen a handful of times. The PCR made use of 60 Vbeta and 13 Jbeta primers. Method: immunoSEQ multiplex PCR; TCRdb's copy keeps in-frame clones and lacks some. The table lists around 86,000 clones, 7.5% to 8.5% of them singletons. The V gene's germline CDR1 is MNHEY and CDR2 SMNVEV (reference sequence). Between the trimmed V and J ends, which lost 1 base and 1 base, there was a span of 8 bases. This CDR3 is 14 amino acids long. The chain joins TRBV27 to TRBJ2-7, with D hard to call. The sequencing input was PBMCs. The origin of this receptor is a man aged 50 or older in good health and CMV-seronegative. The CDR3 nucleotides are TGTGCCAGCAGTTTATTATACGGGTCCTACGAGCAGTACTTC. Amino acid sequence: CASSLLYGSYEQYF.